The entry that follows covers one T cell receptor beta chain sequence. Its target is not known. The data were taken from a study of shared clonotypes between healthy human individuals. On the study more broadly: CD4 naive and CD4 memory each took three plates per donor, while CD8 naive took two and CD8 memory one. Overall study findings and caveats: Richness estimates generally favored naive over memory subsets.

The germline CDR1 and CDR2 sequences are SGDLS and YYNGEE. V was clipped by 7 bases and J by 1 base, with 8 bases between them. This CDR3 comprises 12 residues. Assay: immunoSEQ multiplex PCR; the TCRdb copy retains only in-frame clones and omits some. The data show 550,000 to 600,000 clones, with about 98% seen just once and roughly 0.29% held by the top ten. It was CD45RO-negative cells, positively selected for CCR7, that made up naive CD8 cells, with terminally differentiated effector memory CD45RA+ cells excluded. Study donors comprised healthy, HIV-negative adults devoid of recent acute infection or vaccination.

The sequence came from a man in his thirties or forties in good health. The sequenced sample was naive CD8+ T cells sorted from blood. V usage is TRBV9 and J usage is TRBJ1-1; unclear D gene. CDR3 protein: CASGRPNTEAFF. The CDR3 DNA reads as TGTGCCAGCGGTCGGCCGAACACTGAAGCTTTCTTT.